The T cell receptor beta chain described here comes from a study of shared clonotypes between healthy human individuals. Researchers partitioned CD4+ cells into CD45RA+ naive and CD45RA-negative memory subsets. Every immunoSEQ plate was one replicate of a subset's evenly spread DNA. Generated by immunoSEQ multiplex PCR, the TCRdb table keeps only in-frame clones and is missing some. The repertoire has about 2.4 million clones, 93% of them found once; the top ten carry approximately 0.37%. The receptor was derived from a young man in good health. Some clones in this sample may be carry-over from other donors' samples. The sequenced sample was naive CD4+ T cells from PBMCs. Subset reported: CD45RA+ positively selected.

DNA of the CDR3: TGTGCCAGCAGTGCCCCGGGACAGGGGGCGCTTTACGAGCAGTACTTC. Residues: CASSAPGQGALYEQYF. The V gene is TRBV27, the J gene TRBJ2-7; 12 positions agree with TRBD1. V trimming: 5 bases; J trimming: 4 bases; junction bases outside the gene matches: 9. Germline values: CDR1 MNHEY, CDR2 SMNVEV (reference sequence). This CDR3 has 16 amino acids.